This passage covers 14 T cell receptor beta chains from one sample sequenced in a study of tumor-infiltrating lymphocytes in primary liver carcinoma. With roughly 540 ng total RNA as template and a constant-region primer, TCR beta cDNA was made. Sequencing libraries for TCR beta derived from three nested multiplex PCR rounds that used slightly modified ARM-PCR. The first two PCR rounds used TRBV1-TRBV30 primers with a Cbeta primer, nine to eleven cycles each. TCRdb reprocessed the multiplex PCR reads with MiXCR, giving one entry per CDR3 protein. The sample shows around 26,000 distinct CDR3 sequences, about three quarters of them seen only once. From unsorted bulk tissue weighing roughly 17-31 mg, DNA and RNA were co-extracted. Sequenced material: liver tumor tissue from sampling region 3. Described subset: tumor region T3, left-lateral pole. These receptors came from a man in his forties or fifties with primary liver carcinoma and hepatitis B virus infection.

On this clonotype itself: This CDR3 fails to terminate in the conserved phenylalanine or tryptophan, so it likely reflects a read error. In nucleotides, the CDR3 is TGTGCCAGCGGCGGTTTCGGGGCGGGGGCAACCTACGAGCAGTACATC. Amino acid sequence: CASGGFGAGATYEQYI. The V call is TRBV5-4, the J call TRBJ2-7; TRBD2 is a possible D gene (7 bases). Germline CDR1 reads SGHNT; CDR2 reads YYREEE (reference sequence). Trimming took 7 bases from V and 2 from J, leaving 22 bases between them. CDR3 length: 16 amino acids.

At least ten counts were recorded for this clonotype. This chain joins TRBV12-3 or TRBV12-4 and TRBJ1-6; 7 nucleotides line up with TRBD1. V shed 4 bases, J shed 6 bases, and the junction held 6 bases outside the gene matches. This CDR3 spans 15 amino acids. CDR3: CASSSTTGRNSPLHF. For the CDR3, the DNA is TGTGCCAGCAGTTCCACGACAGGGCGTAATTCACCCCTCCACTTT.

This clonotype was counted ten times or more. A much larger clone differs from this one at a single base, so this may be a read error. V and J are TRBV7-9 and TRBJ2-5, with TRBD2 identical over 11 bases. Germline loops: CDR1 SEHNR, CDR2 FQNEAQ (reference sequence). The CDR3 consists of 18 residues. The CDR3 loop reads CASSSPGTSGGYQGTQYF. CDR3 nucleotide sequence: TGTGCCAGCAGCTCACCGGGGACTAGCGGAGGGTACCAAGGGACCCAGTACTTC. The whole variable domain, filled in from reference TRBV7-9 and TRBJ2-5, reads DTGVSQNPRHKITKRGQNVTFRCDPISEHNRLYWYRQTLGQGPEFLTYFQNEAQLEKSRLLSDRFSAERPKGSFSTLEIQRTEQGDSAMYLCASSSPGTSGGYQGTQYFGPGTRLLVL.

The table lists this clonotype with a count of one. The gene calls are TRBV11-2 and TRBJ2-7; no clear D. Germline V gives CDR1 SGHAT, CDR2 FQNNGV. The CDR3 extends over 14 amino acids. Trimming cost V 10 bases and J 7 bases, with 23 bases left between them. The CDR3 sequence is CANNLDLGGWEQYF. The CDR3 DNA is TGTGCCAATAACTTAGATCTTGGTGGATGGGAGCAGTACTTC.

With regard to this clonotype: The conserved phenylalanine or tryptophan normally closing the CDR3 is absent here, so this likely arose from a read error. The V gene is TRBV11-2, the J gene TRBJ2-1; D is uncertain. CDR1 and CDR2 from the germline V gene are SGHAT and FQNNGV. This CDR3 has 14 amino acids. The CDR3 here is CACSLYRLVSEQFL. The DNA for the CDR3 is TGTGCCTGCAGCTTATATCGGCTAGTTAGTGAGCAGTTCCTC.

In regard to this clonotype: Likely a read error: the CDR3 ends without its conserved phenylalanine or tryptophan. The limits of the CDR3 on the DNA are not certain, so only TCRdb's listed CDR3 is given. The chain is built from TRBV10-1 and TRBJ2-5; the DNA was not used to check the table's D call, TRBD2. Termini included, the CDR3 measures 16 amino acids. Germline assignment: CDR1 WNHNN and CDR2 SYGVQD (reference sequence). The CDR3 loop reads CASSESSSGEVETQYL.

This clonotype was observed many times. The rearrangement links TRBV28 to TRBJ2-5; the match to TRBD1 covers 7 bases. Trimming took 4 bases from V and 1 from J; bases not matched to a gene: 9. The CDR3 has 16 residues. CDR1 and CDR2 from the germline V gene are MDHEN and SYDVKM. The chain's CDR3 is CASSSQHRGAQETQYF. For the CDR3, the DNA is TGTGCCAGCAGTTCCCAACACAGGGGCGCCCAAGAGACCCAGTACTTC.

This clonotype was picked up a small number of times. This chain links TRBV11-2 with TRBJ2-4, with a tentative D call TRBD1 (5 bases). The CDR3 contains 18 residues. CDR1 and CDR2 from the germline V gene are SGHAT and FQNNGV. V was clipped by 5 bases and J by 1 base, with 21 bases between them. The chain's CDR3 is CASSLTGATTVAKNIQYF. The DNA of the CDR3 is TGTGCCAGCAGCCTAACTGGGGCTACCACGGTGGCCAAAAACATTCAGTACTTC.

The V and J genes are TRBV6-6 and TRBJ2-7; D is unclear. The CDR3 has 17 residues. CDR1 is MNHNY, CDR2 SVGAGI, per germline (reference sequence). CDR3 sequence reads: CDSSYSNRLSRTHEQYF. The CDR3 DNA is TGTGATAGCAGTTACTCGAATCGACTTTCCCGTACCCACGAGCAGTACTTC.

V is TRBV4-1 and J is TRBJ2-2, with D maybe TRBD2 (5 bases). The CDR3 length is 16 residues. Trimming took 5 bases from V and 5 from J, leaving 18 bases between them. Germline CDR1 reads MGHRA; CDR2 reads YSYEKL. The CDR3 bases are TGCGCCAGCAGCGATCTGGATAGGAGGTTAACCGGGGAGCTGTTTTTT. Translated: CASSDLDRRLTGELFF.

Concerning this clonotype: The junction does not match germline at one end; this may be a read error. V is TRBV6-1 and J is TRBJ1-5, with 7 bases that match TRBD1. The CDR3 is 13 amino acids. The germline V gene encodes CDR1 MNHNS and CDR2 SASEGT. The CDR3 is CTSSDTGDQPQHF. The CDR3 DNA reads TGTACCAGTAGTGATACAGGGGATCAGCCCCAGCATTTT.

Note on this clonotype: The CDR3 does not close with the conserved phenylalanine or tryptophan, likely indicating a read error. No DNA is shown, since the ends of the CDR3 on it are uncertain; the CDR3 is the one TCRdb lists. The chain is built from TRBV11-2 and TRBJ2-5; whether TRBD2, the table's D call, matches the DNA was not checked. A total of 15 residues make up the CDR3, ends included. CDR1 and CDR2 from the germline V gene are SGHAT and FQNNGV. This CDR3 is CASSQTPGEGKRPST.

The chain carries TRBV11-2 and TRBJ2-2; tentatively, D is TRBD1 or TRBD2 (5 bases each). The CDR3 covers 15 residues. Trimming cost V 3 bases and J 6 bases, with 14 bases left between them. Germline lookup yields CDR1 SGHAT and CDR2 FQNNGV. In nucleotides, the CDR3 is TGTGCCAGCAGCTTTGGGGGATCTAACTCCGGGGAGCTGTTTTTT. This gives the protein CASSFGGSNSGELFF.

This clonotype was recorded once. The rearrangement links TRBV5-1 to TRBJ1-2; the D is unclear. Germline V CDR1 and CDR2: SGHRS, YFSETQ. This CDR3 comprises 13 residues. The ends were cut back, 7 bases at V and 8 bases at J, with 18 bases in the middle. The CDR3 region is CASASTNAIGYTF. The CDR3 region has the DNA TGCGCCAGCGCTTCGACCAATGCTATCGGCTACACCTTC.